This TCR beta chain was recorded in a study of cytomegalovirus exposure and HLA in healthy donors. The PCR made use of 60 Vbeta and 13 Jbeta primers. Here immunoSEQ multiplex PCR was the method, and the copy in TCRdb shows in-frame clones only, minus some. The sample holds about 170,000 clones, roughly three quarters seen once. CDR1 MNHEY and CDR2 SVGAGI come from the germline V gene. Trimming removed 5 bases at V and 2 bases at J, with 13 bases between. CDR3 length equals 14 residues. The sequenced material came from PBMCs. The V call is TRBV6-5, the J call TRBJ2-7; D is possibly TRBD1 (5 bases). The source of this sequence is a woman aged 50 to 60 in good health and CMV-seronegative. The CDR3 nucleotides read TGTGCCAGCAGTAGTCAGGGTGTGCCCTACGAGCAGTACTTC. This encodes CASSSQGVPYEQYF.